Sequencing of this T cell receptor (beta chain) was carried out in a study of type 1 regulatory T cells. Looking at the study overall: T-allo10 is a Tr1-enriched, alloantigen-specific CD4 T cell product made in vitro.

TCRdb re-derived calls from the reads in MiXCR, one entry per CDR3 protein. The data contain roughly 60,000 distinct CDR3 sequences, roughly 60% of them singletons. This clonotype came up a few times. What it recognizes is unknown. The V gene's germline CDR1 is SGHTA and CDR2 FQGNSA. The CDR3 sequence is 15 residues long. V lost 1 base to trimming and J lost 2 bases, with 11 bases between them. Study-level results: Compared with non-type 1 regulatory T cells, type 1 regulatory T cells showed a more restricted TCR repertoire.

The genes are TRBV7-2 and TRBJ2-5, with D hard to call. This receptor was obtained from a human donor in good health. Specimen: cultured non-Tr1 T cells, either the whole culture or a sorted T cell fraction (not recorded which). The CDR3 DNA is TGTGCCAGCAGCTTAGTGGCCAGACTGCAAGAGACCCAGTACTTC. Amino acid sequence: CASSLVARLQETQYF.